This T cell receptor (beta chain) was recovered during a study of shared clonotypes between healthy human individuals. Broader study findings: Blood was the sole source, and tissue repertoires probably differ.

Donors comprised only Caucasian adults living in Nashville, Tennessee. Into CD45RA+ naive and CD45RA-negative memory subsets, the CD4+ cells were split. Assay: immunoSEQ multiplex PCR; the TCRdb copy retains only in-frame clones and omits some. The data hold roughly 1 million clones, with about 84% observed a single time. The V gene's germline CDR1 is SNHLY and CDR2 FYNNEI. V lost 7 bases and J lost 5, with 12 bases in between. This CDR3 comprises 13 residues. This clone was observed a handful of times. The antigen is not known. Sample: memory CD4+ T cells from PBMCs. The subset was: CD45RA-negative fraction. The gene calls are TRBV2 and TRBJ2-1; the D gene is possibly TRBD1 (6 bases). The clonotype originates from a man younger than 30 in good health. Some clones in this sample may be carry-over from other donors' samples. The CDR3 coding sequence is TGTGCCAGCAAGGCAGGGGCTAACAATGAGCAGTTCTTC. It encodes CASKAGANNEQFF.